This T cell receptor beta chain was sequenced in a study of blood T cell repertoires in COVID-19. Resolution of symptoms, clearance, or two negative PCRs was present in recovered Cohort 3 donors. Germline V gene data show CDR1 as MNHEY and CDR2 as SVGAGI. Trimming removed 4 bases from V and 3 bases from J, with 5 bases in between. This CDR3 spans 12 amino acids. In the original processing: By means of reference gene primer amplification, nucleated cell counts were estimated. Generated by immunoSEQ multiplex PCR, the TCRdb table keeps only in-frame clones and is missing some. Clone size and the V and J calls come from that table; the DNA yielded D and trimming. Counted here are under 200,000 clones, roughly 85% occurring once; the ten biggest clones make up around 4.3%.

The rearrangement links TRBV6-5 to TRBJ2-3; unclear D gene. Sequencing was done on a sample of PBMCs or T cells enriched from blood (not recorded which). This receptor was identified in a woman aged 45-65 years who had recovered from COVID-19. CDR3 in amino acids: CASSSRTDTQYF. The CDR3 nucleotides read TGTGCCAGCAGTTCTCGGACAGATACGCAGTATTTT.